The clone carrying this T cell receptor beta chain was observed a handful of times. The source of the sample is a study of human T cells and chemical hapten exposure. The time point: patch test 1, 2 weeks after DPC sensitization. Treatment here: therapeutic diphenylcyclopropenone sensitization with weekly scalp DPC. Each CDR3 protein gets one entry after TCRdb re-called the RACE reads with MiXCR. The top ten hold about 1.3% of the sample, which has more than 65,000 distinct CDR3 sequences, about 9.3% seen once. In germline, CDR1 is SGHTA, CDR2 FQGNSA. This CDR3 has 14 residues. V shed 5 bases and J shed 4 bases, with 13 bases lying between them.

The sample in question was whole blood, obtained in connection with sensitization to the hapten diphenylcyclopropenone (DPC). This receptor was taken from a woman aged 50 to 60 with alopecia areata. Some clones in this sample may be carry-over from other donors' samples. The genes are TRBV7-2 and TRBJ2-3; D may be TRBD2 (6 bases). The CDR3 protein is CASSQDGGADTQYF. The CDR3 DNA reads as TGTGCCAGCAGCCAGGACGGGGGAGCAGATACGCAGTATTTT.